The rows below give T cell receptor beta chains drawn from one sample of a study of blood T cell repertoires in COVID-19. TCRdb's table, derived via immunoSEQ multiplex PCR, lists solely in-frame clones and lacks some. The table includes about 22,000 clones, around 90% detected once. What was sequenced was peripheral blood. The source of these receptors is a woman in her 70s with active COVID-19. CDR3s include the opening cysteine and the closing phenylalanine or tryptophan. Fields, in order: CDR3 protein, CDR3 DNA, D gene, V gene, CDR3 length, clone size, J gene. The D gene is left open where the match is weak. Not every row has a clone size; where given, it reads once, few, many or a size class.

CASSPRPRSSYEQYF TGTGCCAGCAGCCCCCGACCGAGGAGCTCCTACGAGCAGTACTTC NA TRBV3-1/TRBV3-2 15 NA TRBJ2-7
CASSLILAGGSGTDTQYF TGCGCCAGCAGCTTGATACTAGCGGGAGGTAGTGGCACAGATACGCAGTATTTT TRBD2 TRBV5-1 18 NA TRBJ2-3
CASSFHTSASYEQYF TGTGCCAGCAGTTTCCACACTAGCGCGTCCTACGAGCAGTACTTC TRBD2 TRBV28 15 NA TRBJ2-7
CASSVEPDNEQFF TGTGCCAGCAGCGTAGAACCGGACAATGAGCAGTTCTTC NA TRBV9 13 NA TRBJ2-1
CATSRRSGILEEQYF TGTGCCACCAGCAGACGTAGCGGGATTTTGGAGGAGCAGTACTTC TRBD2 TRBV15 15 few TRBJ2-7
CASSGSGRALYEQYF TGTGCCAGCAGCGGTAGCGGGAGGGCCCTGTACGAGCAGTACTTC TRBD2 TRBV5-5 15 NA TRBJ2-7
CASSKTGLAGELFF TGTGCCAGCAGTAAAACAGGGCTGGCCGGGGAGCTGTTTTTT NA TRBV28 14 NA TRBJ2-2
CASSFLAGGPGDTQYF TGTGCCAGCAGCTTCCTAGCGGGAGGGCCGGGAGATACGCAGTATTTT TRBD2 TRBV7-3 16 NA TRBJ2-3
CASSIGSGRADTQYF TGTGCCAGTAGTATAGGTTCAGGGAGGGCAGATACGCAGTATTTT TRBD2 TRBV19 15 NA TRBJ2-3
CASSQGGETQYF TGTGCCAGCAGCCAGGGCGGGGAAACCCAGTACTTC NA TRBV7-2 12 NA TRBJ2-5
CASSGQVSYEQYF TGTGCCAGCAGCGGACAGGTTTCCTACGAGCAGTACTTC TRBD1 TRBV6-5 13 once TRBJ2-7
CASSRDRVDYGYTF TGTGCCAGCAGTCGGGACAGGGTCGACTATGGCTACACCTTC TRBD1 TRBV6-5 14 NA TRBJ1-2
CASSLGGARDTQYF TGCGCCAGCAGCTTGGGGGGAGCAAGAGATACGCAGTATTTT NA TRBV5-1 14 once TRBJ2-3
CASRLAGGDTQYF TGTGCCAGCAGACTAGCGGGAGGGGATACGCAGTATTTT TRBD2 TRBV6-5 13 NA TRBJ2-3
CASSEAGQGFREAFF TGTGCCAGCAGTGAAGCGGGACAGGGTTTTAGAGAAGCTTTCTTT TRBD1 TRBV6-1 15 NA TRBJ1-1
CASSVTGLSGELFF TGTGCCAGCAGCGTGACAGGGCTGTCCGGGGAGCTGTTTTTT TRBD1 TRBV5-4 14 NA TRBJ2-2
CSVAPGQGGKLFF TGCAGCGTGGCCCCTGGACAGGGAGGAAAACTGTTTTTT TRBD1 TRBV29-1 13 NA TRBJ1-4
CASRRDRGYNEQFF TGTGCCAGCAGGCGTGACAGGGGGTACAATGAGCAGTTCTTC TRBD1 TRBV27 14 NA TRBJ2-1
CSAEDWGLGNEQFF TGCAGCGCCGAAGACTGGGGACTTGGCAATGAGCAGTTCTTC NA TRBV29-1 14 NA TRBJ2-1
CASSVDRAYTYEQYF TGTGCCAGCAGCGTGGACAGAGCTTATACCTACGAGCAGTACTTC NA TRBV5-6 15 NA TRBJ2-7
CASSPGRGQGYGNTIYF TGTGCCAGTAGCCCCGGTCGAGGGCAGGGGTACGGAAACACCATATATTTT NA TRBV19 17 NA TRBJ1-3
CASSFCQGSLCIQYF TGTGCCAGCAGTTTCTGCCAGGGAAGTTTGTGCATTCAGTACTTC NA TRBV28 15 NA TRBJ2-4
CASSPRLASSLSYEQYF TGTGCCAGCAGCCCCCGGCTAGCTTCTTCCCTCTCCTACGAGCAGTACTTC NA TRBV3-1/TRBV3-2 17 NA TRBJ2-7
CASRSIGSGRSYNEQFF TGTGCCAGCAGATCAATCGGGTCGGGTCGCTCCTACAATGAGCAGTTCTTC NA TRBV5-4 17 NA TRBJ2-1
CASSLANEGNTIYF TGTGCCAGCAGCTTGGCGAATGAGGGAAACACCATATATTTT NA TRBV5-6 14 NA TRBJ1-3
CSVERGVIDTQYF TGCAGCGTTGAGCGCGGGGTCATCGATACGCAGTATTTT NA TRBV29-1 13 NA TRBJ2-3
CASSFQNSGNTIYF TGTGCCAGCAGTTTTCAGAACTCTGGAAACACCATATATTTT NA TRBV28 14 NA TRBJ1-3
CASSSTGTASYEQYF TGTGCCAGCAGCTCCACCGGGACAGCCTCCTACGAGCAGTACTTC TRBD1 TRBV5-6 15 once TRBJ2-7
CASSLGSGQGDHEQFF TGTGCCAGCAGCTTAGGATCTGGACAGGGGGACCATGAGCAGTTCTTC TRBD1 TRBV7-8 16 NA TRBJ2-1
CASSSTRLAYGEQFF TGTGCCAGCAGCTCCACCCGACTAGCGTACGGTGAGCAGTTCTTC TRBD2 TRBV7-2 15 NA TRBJ2-1
CASSGDRGQYNEKLFF TGTGCCAGTAGTGGTGACAGGGGGCAGTACAATGAAAAACTGTTTTTT TRBD1 TRBV19 16 NA TRBJ1-4
CASSQGGTVVAFF TGTGCCAGCAGCCAAGGAGGTACAGTTGTAGCTTTCTTT NA TRBV16 13 NA TRBJ1-1
CASSYPKSSGYEQYF TGTGCCAGCAGTTACCCAAAATCTAGCGGGTACGAGCAGTACTTC TRBD2 TRBV6-2/TRBV6-3 15 NA TRBJ2-7
CASSMVIAGVGGELFF TGTGCCAGTAGTATGGTAATAGCGGGAGTCGGCGGGGAGCTGTTTTTT TRBD2 TRBV19 16 NA TRBJ2-2
CASSIGHANTDTQYF TGTGCCAGTAGTATCGGTCACGCAAACACAGATACGCAGTATTTT NA TRBV19 15 NA TRBJ2-3
CASSSGTNGGELFF TGCGCCAGCAGCTCCGGGACAAACGGCGGGGAGCTGTTTTTT NA TRBV5-1 14 NA TRBJ2-2
CASSLGADTDTQYF TGTGCCAGCAGCTTGGGGGCCGACACAGATACGCAGTATTTT NA TRBV7-3 14 NA TRBJ2-3
CASSRAFSSYEQYF TGTGCCAGTAGTAGGGCCTTTAGCTCCTACGAGCAGTACTTC NA TRBV19 14 NA TRBJ2-7
CASSIEGRTFSNQPQHF TGTGCCAGTAGTATAGAAGGGAGGACATTCAGCAATCAGCCCCAGCATTTT NA TRBV19 17 NA TRBJ1-5
CASSYGQSEAFF TGCGCCAGCAGCTACGGACAGTCGGAAGCTTTCTTT NA TRBV5-1 12 NA TRBJ1-1
CASSQIAGGLGEQFF TGTGCCAGCAGCCAAATAGCGGGAGGGCTTGGTGAGCAGTTCTTC TRBD2 TRBV3-1/TRBV3-2 15 NA TRBJ2-1